The 26 T cell receptor beta chains presented below share a single source sample, sequenced in a study of neurological immune-mediated disorders. One entry per CDR3 protein, called by TCRdb with MiXCR from the 5' RACE reads. The sample contains about 37,000 distinct CDR3 sequences, roughly 11% of which appear only once. The sample taken for sequencing was CD4+ T cells from blood. These receptors all come from a woman in her 30s with HTLV-1-associated myelopathy (HAM/TSP).

This clonotype was counted at least ten times. The chain links TRBV20-1 to TRBJ1-1; D unresolved. The CDR3 is made up of 13 amino acids. Germline-derived CDR1 and CDR2 are DFQATT and SNEGSKA (reference sequence). V was shortened by 3 bases and J by 3 bases, with 11 bases between the two germline ends. CDR3 nucleotide sequence: TGCAGTGCTAGTGGTCTACGCCACACTGAAGCTTTCTTT. Amino acid sequence: CSASGLRHTEAFF.

Many counts were recorded for this clonotype. The chain joins TRBV2 to TRBJ2-2; D ambiguous. Germline V CDR1 and CDR2: SNHLY, FYNNEI. Trimming cost V 2 bases and J 0 bases, with 7 bases left between them. The CDR3 has 15 residues. In DNA, the CDR3 is TGTGCCAGCAGTGAATCGTGGCCGAACACCGGGGAGCTGTTTTTT. Amino acids: CASSESWPNTGELFF.

This clonotype was detected many times. The genes are TRBV7-9 and TRBJ1-1; TRBD1 is a possible D gene (6 bases). The V gene lost 3 bases and the J gene lost 5 bases, with 13 bases spanning the gap. Germline CDR1 is SEHNR and CDR2 is FQNEAQ (reference sequence). This CDR3 is 14 amino acids long. CDR3 in DNA: TGTGCCAGCAGCTTTGGGGGCGCGGAGACTGAAGCTTTCTTT. Amino acids: CASSFGGAETEAFF.

This clonotype came up many times. V is TRBV6-6 and J is TRBJ2-1, with TRBD1 matching over 10 bases. The CDR3 loop spans 16 amino acids. In germline, CDR1 is MNHNY, CDR2 SVGAGI (reference sequence). V shed 5 bases and J 6 bases; nucleotides not matched to a gene: 10. The chain's CDR3 is CASSPPGQGFSNEQFF. CDR3 bases: TGTGCCAGCAGTCCCCCGGGACAGGGGTTCAGCAATGAGCAGTTCTTC.

By frequency in the sample, this clonotype is medium-sized. The V gene is TRBV20-1, the J gene TRBJ2-3, with TRBD2 matching over 12 bases. Trimming removed 0 bases from V and 4 bases from J; junction bases left unmatched: 14. The CDR3 is 19 residues long. Germline V gene data show CDR1 as DFQATT and CDR2 as SNEGSKA (reference sequence). The CDR3 spells CSARDRRTSGARGSDTQYF. The CDR3 DNA reads as TGCAGTGCTAGAGATCGGAGGACTAGCGGGGCCCGTGGGTCAGATACGCAGTATTTT.

At least ten counts were recorded for this clonotype. The chain employs TRBV3-1 and TRBJ2-7; TRBD2 matches 13 bases. J lost 3 bases, V lost 3 bases, and 5 bases had no gene match. From germline, CDR1 is LGHDT and CDR2 YNNKEL (reference sequence). The CDR3 totals 16 residues. Here the CDR3 DNA reads TGTGCCAGCAGCCACAGACGGACTAGCGGGAGCTACGAGCAGTACTTC. Amino acid sequence: CASSHRRTSGSYEQYF.

This clonotype occurred many times. The V and J genes are TRBV20-1 and TRBJ2-4; TRBD1 matches at 8 bases. The CDR3 is made up of 15 amino acids. CDR1 and CDR2 from the germline V gene are DFQATT and SNEGSKA (reference sequence). Trimming removed 6 bases from V and 2 bases from J; junction bases left unmatched: 9. The CDR3 protein is CSAPTGAATKNIQYF. The CDR3 DNA sequence: TGCAGTGCCCCGACAGGGGCGGCGACCAAAAACATTCAGTACTTC.

This clonotype was counted many times. The chain couples TRBV6-5 to TRBJ1-2, with unresolved D. Trimming shortened V by 6 bases and J by 0 bases, and 11 bases separated the two germline ends. The germline CDR1 and CDR2 sequences are MNHEY and SVGAGI. This CDR3 region has 14 residues. The CDR3 here is CASSLDWTNYGYTF. CDR3 coding DNA: TGTGCCAGCAGCCTGGACTGGACTAACTATGGCTACACCTTC.

Many counts were recorded for this clonotype. The chain has TRBV20-1 and TRBJ2-5; 8 bases are shared with TRBD1. V lost 3 bases and J lost 5; bases outside the gene matches: 5. CDR1 and CDR2 from the germline V gene are DFQATT and SNEGSKA (reference sequence). The CDR3 is made up of 13 amino acids. The CDR3 DNA sequence: TGCAGTGCTAGCAGGGGGCAGCGGGAGACCCAGTACTTC. Protein: CSASRGQRETQYF.

This clonotype was recorded at least ten times. The CDR3 bases are TGTGCCAGCTCACCAGTGGGCGGTCGCAATCAGCCCCAGCATTTT. Its translation is CASSPVGGRNQPQHF. This sequence joins TRBV18 and TRBJ1-5, with D hard to call. The CDR3 loop spans 15 amino acids. The V gene lost 2 bases and the J gene lost 2 bases, with 10 bases spanning the gap. The germline gives CDR1 KGHSH, CDR2 LQKENI.

V usage is TRBV5-6 and J usage is TRBJ1-2, with a tentative D call TRBD1 (5 bases). V lost 3 bases and J 8 bases, leaving 20 bases between the germline ends. Germline CDR1 and CDR2: SGHDT and YYEEEE. The CDR3 contains 15 residues. CDR3 in DNA: TGTGCCAGCAGCTCTTACCCTCTCAGGGTCGGCGGCTACACCTTC. Translating it yields CASSSYPLRVGGYTF.

This clonotype was picked up many times. This rearrangement joins TRBV5-1 to TRBJ2-1; no clear D gene. This CDR3 is 16 amino acids long. Trimming removed 0 bases from V and 5 bases from J, with 15 bases in between. The germline V gene has CDR1 SGHRS and CDR2 YFSETQ. The CDR3 protein is CASSLASGLVHNEQFF. In nucleotides, the CDR3 is TGCGCCAGCAGCTTGGCCAGTGGATTGGTCCACAATGAGCAGTTCTTC.

This clonotype has ten or more counts. J is TRBJ1-2 and V is TRBV3-1, with D uncertain. The germline V gene has CDR1 LGHDT and CDR2 YNNKEL (reference sequence). The CDR3 runs 14 residues. V was cut by 1 base and J by 5 bases, with 11 bases left in between. CDR3 region: CASSQAQAGYGYTF. Here the CDR3 DNA reads TGTGCCAGCAGCCAAGCTCAAGCTGGTTATGGCTACACCTTC.

This clonotype was detected ten times or more. The chain couples TRBV5-6 to TRBJ2-7; 7 bases are shared with TRBD1. After removal of 0 bases from V and 2 bases from J, the junction contained 8 bases not matched to a gene. Per the germline V gene, CDR1 is SGHDT and CDR2 is YYEEEE. The CDR3 consists of 16 residues. The CDR3 nucleotides read TGTGCCAGCAGCTTGGTAGGGGACAGAGGGACCTACGAGCAGTACTTC. As protein: CASSLVGDRGTYEQYF.

This chain links TRBV5-1 with TRBJ1-1, with TRBD1 as a possible D gene (5 bases). The V gene's germline CDR1 is SGHRS and CDR2 YFSETQ. V lost 3 bases to trimming and J lost 2 bases, with 17 bases between them. The length of the CDR3 is 16 residues. The CDR3 sequence: CASSSSPGTTNTEAFF. CDR3 coding DNA: TGCGCCAGCAGCTCCTCCCCCGGGACGACAAACACTGAAGCTTTCTTT.

This clonotype was recorded many times. The chain employs TRBV12-3 or TRBV12-4 and TRBJ1-1; 7 bases align to TRBD1. This CDR3 is 14 amino acids long. With V trimmed by 6 bases and J by 4 bases, 8 bases remained unmatched. CDR3 loop: CASRRRQGGTEAFF. The CDR3, as DNA: TGTGCCAGCAGGAGAAGACAGGGCGGCACTGAAGCTTTCTTT.

This clonotype has at least ten counts. The CDR3 protein is CASHRGQGTEAFF. CDR3 in DNA: TGTGCCAGCCACCGGGGACAGGGGACTGAAGCTTTCTTT. The gene calls are TRBV6-5 and TRBJ1-1; 10 nucleotides agree with TRBD1. With 8 bases clipped from V and 5 bases from J, the junction kept 5 bases outside the gene matches. This CDR3 is 13 amino acids long. CDR1 is MNHEY, CDR2 SVGAGI, per germline.

This clonotype was counted many times. The gene calls are TRBV29-1 and TRBJ2-3; D gene uncertain. Germline V gene sequence: CDR1 SQVTM, CDR2 ANQGSEA. The CDR3 extends over 13 amino acids. Trimming shortened V by 2 bases and J by 2 bases, and 8 bases separated the two germline ends. DNA of the CDR3: TGCAGCGTTGAAAGAGACAACACAGATACGCAGTATTTT. This encodes CSVERDNTDTQYF.

This clonotype was recorded many times. The chain combines TRBV29-1 with TRBJ2-1; no clear D gene. CDR3 length equals 14 residues. V dropped 6 bases and J dropped 0 bases, with 12 bases sitting between them. CDR1 is SQVTM and CDR2 is ANQGSEA in the germline V gene. CDR3 amino acids: CSVGRSNSYNEQFF. CDR3 sequence (DNA): TGCAGCGTCGGCAGGTCCAACTCCTACAATGAGCAGTTCTTC.

Concerning this clonotype: A read error may be the cause here, since a much bigger clone is one base away. J is TRBJ2-1 and V is TRBV6-1, with TRBD2 matching 10 bases. The ends lost 4 bases at V and 10 bases at J; junction bases unmatched: 10. Germline CDR1 is MNHNS and CDR2 is SASEGT. The CDR3 contains 15 residues. CDR3 DNA sequence: TGTGCCAGCAGTGTACCTAGCGGGGGCTCTGGGGAGCAGTTCTTC. Translation gives CASSVPSGGSGEQFF.

This clonotype was seen ten or more times. The rearrangement links TRBV6-6 to TRBJ1-4; D not resolved. CDR3 length: 16 amino acids. Germline V CDR1 and CDR2: MNHNY, SVGAGI (reference sequence). V was clipped by 9 bases and J by 8 bases, with 25 bases between them. The CDR3 region has the DNA TGTGCCAGTTTAAGTCTTGTCGGTTCAGGTCGCGAAAAACTGTTTTTT. This encodes CASLSLVGSGREKLFF.

This clonotype was found many times. A read error may account for a junction end that differs from germline. This rearrangement joins TRBV5-1 to TRBJ1-1; no firm D call. The CDR3 has 15 residues. The germline V gene has CDR1 SGHRS and CDR2 YFSETQ. This CDR3 reads CASSSASGWNAEAFF. The CDR3 DNA follows: TGCGCCAGCAGCTCGGCGTCGGGGTGGAACGCTGAAGCTTTCTTT.

This clonotype has at least ten counts. J is TRBJ2-7 and V is TRBV20-1; 11 nucleotides match TRBD2. Germline CDR1 reads DFQATT; CDR2 reads SNEGSKA (reference sequence). The CDR3 length is 13 residues. V dropped 7 bases and J dropped 6; count of bases not matched to a gene: 8. CDR3 region: CSGLLAGVPEQYF. CDR3 nucleotides: TGCAGTGGCCTACTAGCGGGGGTACCCGAGCAGTACTTC.

At least ten counts were recorded for this clonotype. The rearrangement joins TRBV9 to TRBJ2-7; 7 bases line up with TRBD1. CDR1 SGDLS and CDR2 YYNGEE come from the germline V gene. The V gene end was trimmed by 0 bases and the J gene end by 7 bases; junction bases not matched to a gene: 4. The CDR3 is 13 residues long. As DNA, the CDR3 is TGTGCCAGCAGCGTAGGACAGGGAACGGAGCAGTACTTC. Protein: CASSVGQGTEQYF.

This clonotype was observed at least ten times. The V and J genes are TRBV12-3 or TRBV12-4 and TRBJ1-5; 9 positions agree with TRBD1. The CDR3 contains 14 residues. V trimming: 7 bases; J trimming: 1 base; junction bases outside the gene matches: 2. The chain's CDR3 is CASMGTGSNQPQHF. The CDR3 DNA is TGTGCCAGCATGGGGACAGGGAGCAATCAGCCCCAGCATTTT.

Details on this clonotype: At one end, the junction sequence differs from germline, possibly due to a read error. The gene calls are TRBV7-9 and TRBJ1-6, with unresolved D. The CDR3 totals 14 residues. Per the germline V gene, CDR1 is SEHNR and CDR2 is FQNEAQ (reference sequence). The CDR3 is CASSLANSGSPLRF. DNA of the CDR3: TGTGCCAGCAGCTTAGCAAATTCGGGTTCACCCCTCCGCTTT.